This passage covers 25 T cell receptor beta chains from one sample sequenced in a study of CD8 T cells in ankylosing spondylitis (dated by TCRdb to between 2016 and 2019). The method was 5' RACE. Sequencing took place on an Illumina HiSeq 2500. The public reads were reprocessed in TCRdb via fastp at Q25 and MiXCR, keeping in-frame beta chains. Every distinct CDR3 protein forms one entry, paired with its most common genes and DNA. The sample table lists about 240,000 distinct CDR3 sequences, approximately 10% of them with a count of one. The ten most abundant clones make up 2.5% to 3% of the sample. Sample: blood, either unsorted or a sorted T cell fraction (not recorded which). Every receptor here comes from a male donor with ankylosing spondylitis or in good health (not recorded which).

This clonotype was detected ten times or more. The chain combines TRBV11-2 with TRBJ2-7; TRBD1 matches at 10 bases. Germline V gives CDR1 SGHAT, CDR2 FQNNGV. The CDR3 spans 17 residues. The V gene end was trimmed by 1 base and the J gene end by 1 base; junction bases not matched to a gene: 7. CDR3 coding DNA: TGTGCCAGCAGCTTAGGGACAGGGGGAGAGGTGTCCTACGAGCAGTACTTC. Protein product: CASSLGTGGEVSYEQYF.

The chain carries TRBV11-3 and TRBJ2-5; D gene ambiguous. Trimming stripped 2 bases from V and 5 bases from J, with 9 bases between. This CDR3 region has 13 residues. CDR1 is SGHNT and CDR2 is YENEEA in the germline V gene. For the CDR3, the DNA is TGTGCCAGCAGCTTATGGGGTGCGGAGACCCAGTACTTC. It codes for CASSLWGAETQYF.

The table lists this clonotype with many counts. This rearrangement joins TRBV7-9 to TRBJ2-5; TRBD1 agrees at 7 bases. V lost 5 bases and J lost 1; bases outside the gene matches: 10. The CDR3 sequence is 16 residues long. Germline CDR1 and CDR2: SEHNR and FQNEAQ (reference sequence). In nucleotides, the CDR3 is TGTGCCAGCAGCGATACTCATGACAGGGTCCAAGAGACCCAGTACTTC. Its translation is CASSDTHDRVQETQYF.

This clonotype was recorded many times. V gene TRBV20-1 combines with J gene TRBJ2-1; D perhaps matches TRBD2 (6 bases). Trimming removed 0 bases at V and 5 bases at J, with 11 bases between. This CDR3 region has 14 residues. Germline V gene lookup returns CDR1 DFQATT and CDR2 SNEGSKA (reference sequence). The CDR3 nucleotides are TGCAGTGCTAGAGATCGGGAGAGGCACAATGAGCAGTTCTTC. Protein: CSARDRERHNEQFF.

This clonotype has ten or more counts. The chain is built from TRBV7-2 and TRBJ2-2; 11 bases agree with TRBD2. There are 16 residues in the CDR3. Germline-derived CDR1 and CDR2 are SGHTA and FQGNSA. The J segment lost 5 bases and the V segment lost 1 base, leaving 3 bases of the junction unmatched. CDR3 in amino acids: CASSLVSGRGTGELFF. CDR3 DNA sequence: TGTGCCAGCAGCTTAGTTAGCGGGAGGGGTACCGGGGAGCTGTTTTTT.

This clonotype was observed at least ten times. The chain joins TRBV19 to TRBJ2-6, with TRBD1 matching over 7 bases. V shed 3 bases and J 2 bases; nucleotides not matched to a gene: 1. Germline V gene sequence: CDR1 LNHDA, CDR2 SQIVND (reference sequence). The CDR3 extends over 15 amino acids. This CDR3 reads CASSMTGTGANVLTF. In DNA form, the CDR3 reads TGTGCCAGTAGTATGACAGGGACTGGGGCCAACGTCCTGACTTTC.

This clonotype was counted many times. J is TRBJ2-1 and V is TRBV11-1, with D tentatively TRBD1 (6 bases). Germline values: CDR1 SGHAT, CDR2 FQDESV (reference sequence). V lost 5 bases to trimming and J lost 6 bases, with 26 bases between them. This CDR3 is built from 18 residues. CDR3 in DNA: TGTGCCAGCAGCAGCAGACAGGTGAGGCTGATACGTTCCAATGAGCAGTTCTTC. It encodes CASSSRQVRLIRSNEQFF.

This clonotype was seen at least ten times. DNA of the CDR3: TGCGCCAGCAGCAAGCGGGAGGGCCCCGGGGAGCTGTTTTTT. Translating gives CASSKREGPGELFF. J is TRBJ2-2 and V is TRBV5-1; TRBD2 matches at 10 bases. V gave up 4 bases and J gave up 6 bases; unmatched junction bases: 3. CDR3 length: 14 amino acids. From germline, CDR1 is SGHRS and CDR2 YFSETQ.

This clonotype was counted many times. The chain joins TRBV6-5 to TRBJ1-2; D is perhaps TRBD1 (5 bases). There are 15 residues in the CDR3. Deletions cut 2 bases from V and 3 bases from J, with 13 bases between. CDR1 MNHEY and CDR2 SVGAGI come from the germline V gene. The CDR3 coding sequence is TGTGCCAGCAGTTACGGAACGGGACGGCACTATGGCTACACCTTC. Its translation is CASSYGTGRHYGYTF.

This clonotype occurred a few times. This chain connects TRBV7-6 to TRBJ1-3; D might be TRBD1 (5 bases). Germline V gene data show CDR1 as SGHVS and CDR2 as FNYEAQ. The CDR3 runs 16 residues. The germline V and J ends were trimmed by 1 base and 0 bases, with 10 bases remaining between them. CDR3 sequence reads: CASSLGGTISGNTIYF. The CDR3 DNA reads as TGTGCCAGCAGCTTAGGCGGGACCATCTCTGGAAACACCATATATTTT.

A few counts support this clonotype. This chain uses TRBV20-1 with TRBJ2-7, with a tentative D call TRBD1 (5 bases). CDR1 is DFQATT, CDR2 SNEGSKA, per germline (reference sequence). The CDR3 extends over 13 amino acids. Trimming took off 6 bases at V and 6 bases at J, with 18 bases between the two ends. CDR3 in amino acids: CSAHLAGWSEQYF. The CDR3 DNA reads TGCAGTGCCCACCTTGCAGGGTGGAGCGAGCAGTACTTC.

This clonotype has ten or more counts. V usage is TRBV7-9 and J usage is TRBJ1-1, with D uncertain. CDR1 and CDR2 (germline): SEHNR, FQNEAQ (reference sequence). The V end was cut by 5 bases, the J end by 6 bases, with 13 bases between. The CDR3 length is 13 residues. CDR3 residues: CASSSGSAAEAFF. The CDR3 bases are TGTGCCAGCAGCAGCGGTAGCGCAGCTGAAGCTTTCTTT.

This chain links TRBV4-1 with TRBJ2-1, with D possibly TRBD2 on 5 matching bases. The V gene lost 0 bases and the J gene lost 5 bases, with 20 bases spanning the gap. The CDR3 runs 18 residues. CDR1 and CDR2 from the germline V gene are MGHRA and YSYEKL. The CDR3 DNA reads as TGCGCCAGCAGCCAAGATGTCATGGAGTTAGCGACTAACAATGAGCAGTTCTTC. It yields the protein CASSQDVMELATNNEQFF.

The chain is built from TRBV5-1 and TRBJ2-2; D is uncertain. The germline V gene has CDR1 SGHRS and CDR2 YFSETQ. The V gene lost 6 bases and the J gene lost 1 base, with 4 bases spanning the gap. The CDR3 runs to 12 residues. This chain's CDR3 is CASMGNTGELFF. The DNA of the CDR3 is TGCGCCAGCATGGGGAACACCGGGGAGCTGTTTTTT.

This clonotype was seen ten or more times. V and J are TRBV27 and TRBJ2-6; no clear D. V lost 7 bases, J lost 3 bases, and 13 bases lay in between. From germline, CDR1 is MNHEY and CDR2 SMNVEV (reference sequence). The CDR3 is 15 amino acids. Here the CDR3 reads CASKLYGGGANVLTF. For the CDR3, the DNA is TGTGCCAGCAAGTTGTATGGTGGTGGGGCCAACGTCCTGACTTTC.

This clonotype was recorded many times. This chain links TRBV4-2 with TRBJ2-1, with 10 bases that match TRBD2. V lost 0 bases, J lost 5 bases, and 7 bases stayed unmatched. Germline values: CDR1 LGHNA, CDR2 YNFKEQ. The CDR3 loop spans 17 amino acids. The CDR3 DNA reads as TGTGCCAGCAGCCAAGAAGGAGCGGGGGGGTACAACAATGAGCAGTTCTTC. Protein: CASSQEGAGGYNNEQFF.

This clonotype was counted at least ten times. The chain carries TRBV30 and TRBJ1-3; D ambiguous. In germline, CDR1 is GTSNPN, CDR2 SVGIG (reference sequence). V was shortened by 0 bases and J by 2 bases, with 11 bases between the two germline ends. The CDR3 has 15 residues. CDR3 loop: CAWSVIGRTGNTIYF. The CDR3 nucleotides read TGTGCCTGGAGTGTAATAGGGCGAACTGGAAACACCATATATTTT.

The chain uses TRBV3-1 and TRBJ2-1; D uncertain. V was trimmed by 0 bases and J by 12 bases, leaving 9 bases between them. The CDR3 extends over 12 amino acids. Germline CDR1 LGHDT, CDR2 YNNKEL (reference sequence). The CDR3 loop is CASSQEVKGQFF. In DNA form, the CDR3 reads TGTGCCAGCAGCCAAGAAGTCAAGGGGCAGTTCTTC.

V usage is TRBV10-1 and J usage is TRBJ1-4; D remains unclear. Germline V gives CDR1 WNHNN, CDR2 SYGVQD (reference sequence). The ends were cut back, 8 bases at V and 0 bases at J, with 16 bases in the middle. This CDR3 comprises 16 residues. DNA of the CDR3: TGCGCCAGCCCGTCGAGGAGTCCAGCAACTAATGAAAAACTGTTTTTT. Amino acid sequence: CASPSRSPATNEKLFF.

This clonotype was detected ten times or more. The V and J genes are TRBV14 and TRBJ2-1; D remains ambiguous. Germline V CDR1 and CDR2: SGHDN, FVKESK. CDR3 length: 14 amino acids. V gave up 1 base and J gave up 3 bases, with 7 bases separating them. CDR3 protein: CASSQGFGYNEQFF. CDR3 in DNA: TGTGCCAGCAGCCAAGGATTCGGCTACAATGAGCAGTTCTTC. The full variable domain, completed using reference TRBV14 and TRBJ2-1, is EAGVTQFPSHSVIEKGQTVTLRCDPISGHDNLYWYRRVMGKEIKFLLHFVKESKQDESGMPNNRFLAERTGGTYSTLKVQPAELEDSGVYFCASSQGFGYNEQFFGPGTRLTVL.

This clonotype was counted ten times or more. The chain couples TRBV6-5 to TRBJ1-5; D is unresolved. Trimming shortened V by 0 bases and J by 5 bases, and 5 bases separated the two germline ends. CDR1 MNHEY and CDR2 SVGAGI come from the germline V gene. CDR3 length: 13 amino acids. CDR3 in DNA: TGTGCCAGCAGTTACTCGTATGATCAGCCCCAGCATTTT. Its protein is CASSYSYDQPQHF.

This clonotype was detected many times. The genes are TRBV20-1 and TRBJ2-5; D is perhaps TRBD2 (6 bases). The CDR3 sequence is 12 residues long. Trimming took off 0 bases at V and 6 bases at J, with 8 bases between the two ends. CDR1 and CDR2 from the germline V gene are DFQATT and SNEGSKA (reference sequence). CDR3 sequence: CSARELAQTQYF. The CDR3 DNA is TGCAGTGCTAGAGAACTAGCACAGACCCAGTACTTC.

This clonotype was detected many times. V and J are TRBV20-1 and TRBJ2-7; D might be TRBD1 (6 bases). Trimming shortened V by 4 bases and J by 1 base, and 11 bases separated the two germline ends. This CDR3 contains 13 residues. Looked up from germline, CDR1 is DFQATT and CDR2 is SNEGSKA (reference sequence). The CDR3 loop reads CSAIQDSSYEQYF. Written as DNA, the CDR3 is TGCAGTGCTATACAGGACAGTTCCTACGAGCAGTACTTC.

V gene TRBV18 combines with J gene TRBJ2-5; maybe TRBD2 (6 bases). Trimming took off 6 bases at V and 2 bases at J, with 7 bases between the two ends. The germline V gene encodes CDR1 KGHSH and CDR2 LQKENI. CDR3 size: 12 residues. The chain's CDR3 is CASSGLQETQYF. The CDR3, as DNA: TGTGCCAGCTCGGGACTTCAAGAGACCCAGTACTTC.

This clonotype was picked up many times. V gene TRBV5-1 combines with J gene TRBJ2-6; D gene unclear. V was trimmed by 0 bases and J by 4 bases, leaving 11 bases between them. Germline assignment: CDR1 SGHRS and CDR2 YFSETQ. This CDR3 comprises 16 residues. This CDR3 reads CASSLVPGAGANVLTF. CDR3 nucleotides: TGCGCCAGCAGCTTGGTCCCGGGCGCCGGGGCCAACGTCCTGACTTTC.